The T cell receptor (beta chain) described here comes from a study of T cells in Graves' hyperthyroidism and ophthalmopathy. CDR1 and CDR2 from the germline V gene are LGHDT and YNNKEL (reference sequence). J gave up 2 bases and V 6 bases, and 3 bases lay outside the gene matches. The CDR3 loop spans 16 amino acids. Amplified TCR beta CDR3 regions derived from RNA transcripts. Using the HTBI primer set, a first-round RT-PCR was run on the TCR CDR3. TCRdb recomputed calls from the multiplex PCR reads with MiXCR, one row per CDR3 protein. Among over 250,000 distinct CDR3 sequences, 17% were seen once, and the ten largest hold over 50%. Ten or more counts support this clonotype.

The receptor was isolated from a woman aged 55-70 years with Graves' ophthalmopathy. Sequencing used blood. The V and J genes are TRBV3-1 and TRBJ2-2; TRBD2 aligns across 13 bases. DNA of the CDR3: TGTGCCAGCAGTAGGACTAGCGGGGGAAACACCGGGGAGCTGTTTTTT. The encoded protein is CASSRTSGGNTGELFF. Drawing the rest from reference TRBV3-1 and TRBJ2-2, the complete variable domain is DTAVSQTPKYLVTQMGNDKSIKCEQNLGHDTMYWYKQDSKKFLKIMFSYNNKELIINETVPNRFSPKSPDKAHLNLHINSLELGDSAVYFCASSRTSGGNTGELFFGEGSRLTVL.